This T cell receptor beta chain is drawn from a study of blood T cell repertoires in COVID-19. About the research overall: COVID-19 samples from acute and convalescent phases originated in the United States, Italy and Spain.

In the authors' workflow: Reference gene primers were amplified, and this amplification served to estimate nucleated cell counts. Measured with immunoSEQ multiplex PCR; TCRdb has only the in-frame clones, and not every one. The V and J calls and clone size come from that table; D and trimming were worked out from the DNA. The sample comprises around 92,000 clones, roughly 70% of which are singletons, and around 3.9% rests with the top ten. Recruited during active infection, patients (from Seattle) were subsequently followed longitudinally. The V gene's germline CDR1 is SGHVS and CDR2 FQNEAQ. CDR3 size: 15 residues. V was pared by 4 bases and J by 10 bases, with 23 bases between.

The sequenced sample consisted of peripheral blood. V is TRBV7-8 and J is TRBJ2-7, with D perhaps matching TRBD1 (6 bases). The source of this sequence is a man between 65 and 85 years old with COVID-19, enrolled during active disease. CDR3 region: CASSSSRLTGNVQYF. CDR3 in DNA: TGTGCCAGCAGCTCCTCCCGGTTGACAGGAAATGTACAGTACTTC.